Presented here are 30 T cell receptor beta chains from one specimen sequenced in a study of post-analysis software for immune sequencing data. Findings and caveats of the study: About 5 TRBV segments were more frequent in patients than controls; TRBV5-6, TRBV5-1 and TRBV20-1 belonged to this group.

No antigens are known for them. TCR beta cDNA libraries included unique molecular identifiers. TCRdb re-analysed the PCR reads in MiXCR, keeping a single row per CDR3 protein. The data hold roughly 540,000 distinct CDR3 sequences, with about a third observed a single time. Sequenced input: blood. These receptor sequences come from a girl aged 2-17 years with multiple sclerosis.

This clonotype was counted at least ten times. The chain employs TRBV20-1 and TRBJ2-7, with D unclear. The germline V gene encodes CDR1 DFQATT and CDR2 SNEGSKA (reference sequence). V lost 1 base and J lost 2, with 6 bases in between. There are 12 residues in the CDR3. CDR3 region: CSARGDTYEQYF. The DNA for the CDR3 is TGCAGTGCTAGAGGTGATACCTACGAGCAGTACTTC.

This rearrangement joins TRBV9 to TRBJ1-1, with D hard to call. This CDR3 is 14 amino acids long. Germline assignment: CDR1 SGDLS and CDR2 YYNGEE. V lost 4 bases and J lost 3, with 13 bases in between. CDR3 sequence (DNA): TGTGCCAGCAGCTCCTATGGGTCTTACACTGAAGCTTTCTTT. It encodes CASSSYGSYTEAFF.

The J gene is TRBJ2-7, the V gene TRBV20-1, with 9 bases matching TRBD1. The DNA matches TRBJ2-5 better at its end, which makes the J call doubtful. Germline V lookup: CDR1 DFQATT, CDR2 SNEGSKA (reference sequence). CDR3 length: 15 residues. CDR3 region: CSASRGTGSCETQYF. CDR3 coding DNA: TGCAGTGCTAGTAGAGGGACAGGGAGTTGCGAGACCCAGTACTTC.

Of note for this clonotype: This may stem from a read error, because a much larger clone lies one nucleotide away. V usage is TRBV7-2 and J usage is TRBJ2-1; D gene unclear. The germline V gene encodes CDR1 SGHTA and CDR2 FQGNSA. V dropped 2 bases and J dropped 8 bases, with 4 bases sitting between them. This CDR3 spans 11 amino acids. The CDR3 is CASSLTYEQFF. For the CDR3, the DNA is TGTGCCAGCAGCTTAACCTATGAGCAGTTCTTC.

This clonotype was observed a few times. The CDR3 DNA sequence: TGTGCCAGCAGTTTAGGCACAGGACTAGCCAAAAACATTCAGTACTTC. It is translated as CASSLGTGLAKNIQYF. The V call is TRBV12-3 or TRBV12-4, the J call TRBJ2-4, with D perhaps matching TRBD1 or TRBD2 (5 bases each). The CDR3 runs to 16 residues. The V gene lost 1 base and the J gene lost 0 bases, with 10 bases spanning the gap.

The CDR3 DNA sequence: TGTGCCAGCAGTTACGAAAGTGGAGGGGGCTACACCTTC. It specifies CASSYESGGGYTF. V usage is TRBV6-5 and J usage is TRBJ1-2; D is uncertain. The germline V gene encodes CDR1 MNHEY and CDR2 SVGAGI. The germline V and J ends were trimmed by 2 bases and 8 bases, with 12 bases remaining between them. The CDR3 contains 13 residues.

This clonotype was seen a handful of times. The chain recombines TRBV20-1 with TRBJ2-5; no definite D call. CDR1 is DFQATT, CDR2 SNEGSKA, per germline (reference sequence). V was pared by 6 bases and J by 4 bases, with 12 bases between. CDR3 length equals 12 residues. CDR3 bases: TGCAGTGCCCCGGCCCGGTCAGAGACCCAGTACTTC. It encodes CSAPARSETQYF.

The chain couples TRBV20-1 to TRBJ2-5, with D tentatively TRBD1 or TRBD2 (6 bases each). CDR1 DFQATT and CDR2 SNEGSKA come from the germline V gene (reference sequence). Trimming shortened V by 0 bases and J by 5 bases, and 10 bases separated the two germline ends. This CDR3 region has 13 residues. The DNA for the CDR3 is TGCAGTGCTAGAGAGGGGGGCGTTGAGACCCAGTACTTC. It translates to CSAREGGVETQYF.

The gene calls are TRBV12-3 or TRBV12-4 and TRBJ1-2; 8 bases fit TRBD1. This CDR3 has 15 amino acids. V trimming: 5 bases; J trimming: 4 bases; junction bases outside the gene matches: 9. The CDR3 nucleotides read TGTGCCAGCAGTCCCACAGGGGGGAACTTCTATGGCTACACCTTC. Its translation: CASSPTGGNFYGYTF.

The chain combines TRBV29-1 with TRBJ2-5, with TRBD2 identical over 13 bases. The J segment lost 5 bases and the V segment lost 6 bases, leaving 3 bases of the junction unmatched. CDR1 SQVTM and CDR2 ANQGSEA come from the germline V gene. The CDR3 consists of 13 residues. The CDR3 bases are TGCAGCGTGGGGGGACTAGCGGGGGAGACCCAGTACTTC. Translation gives CSVGGLAGETQYF.

CDR3 region: CAISVAGGLQETQYF. The DNA of the CDR3 is TGTGCCATCAGTGTTGCGGGGGGCCTCCAAGAGACCCAGTACTTC. The chain joins TRBV10-3 to TRBJ2-5, with 8 nucleotides matching TRBD2. Germline CDR1 is ENHRY and CDR2 is SYGVKD. Trimming cost V 4 bases and J 1 base; bases outside gene matches: 5. The CDR3 is made up of 15 amino acids.

This clonotype was found a few times. The chain is built from TRBV5-1 and TRBJ1-2; no definite D call. The V end lost 1 base, the J end lost 4 bases, and 8 bases lay between the germline ends. The CDR3 length is 13 residues. The germline V gene has CDR1 SGHRS and CDR2 YFSETQ. In DNA, the CDR3 is TGCGCCAGCAGCTTGTCCGGGCCCTATGGCTACACCTTC. It translates to CASSLSGPYGYTF.

The rearrangement links TRBV7-8 to TRBJ1-2; a possible D gene is TRBD1 (6 bases). Germline V gives CDR1 SGHVS, CDR2 FQNEAQ. This CDR3 is built from 15 residues. Trimming removed 1 base from V and 2 bases from J, with 11 bases in between. This CDR3 is CASSLVPGGNYGYTF. As DNA, the CDR3 is TGTGCCAGCAGCTTAGTTCCGGGGGGCAACTATGGCTACACCTTC.

Written as DNA, the CDR3 is TGTGCCAGCAGCCAACATTTGAGCTCCTACAATGAGCAGTTCTTC. Its protein is CASSQHLSSYNEQFF. The chain combines TRBV14 with TRBJ2-1; no clear D. The germline V gene encodes CDR1 SGHDN and CDR2 FVKESK. V was trimmed by 2 bases and J by 0 bases, leaving 8 bases between them. The CDR3 spans 15 residues. Full variable domain (rest looked up from reference TRBV14 and TRBJ2-1): EAGVTQFPSHSVIEKGQTVTLRCDPISGHDNLYWYRRVMGKEIKFLLHFVKESKQDESGMPNNRFLAERTGGTYSTLKVQPAELEDSGVYFCASSQHLSSYNEQFFGPGTRLTVL.

The J gene is TRBJ2-7, the V gene TRBV20-1; D ambiguous. Trimming took off 6 bases at V and 5 bases at J, with 20 bases between the two ends. The CDR3 runs to 14 residues. Germline V gene data show CDR1 as DFQATT and CDR2 as SNEGSKA (reference sequence). CDR3 bases: TGCAGTGCGAGTGGGGATCGCAAGGTCCACGAGCAGTACTTC. This codes for CSASGDRKVHEQYF.

The J gene is TRBJ1-2, the V gene TRBV5-1; D uncertain. The CDR3 is made up of 13 amino acids. The ends were cut back, 7 bases at V and 8 bases at J, with 18 bases in the middle. Looked up from germline, CDR1 is SGHRS and CDR2 is YFSETQ. The CDR3 region is CASRFEESGGYTF. DNA for the CDR3: TGCGCCAGCCGATTCGAAGAAAGCGGCGGCTACACCTTC.

The rearrangement links TRBV12-5 to TRBJ2-3, with D perhaps matching TRBD1 (5 bases). The length of the CDR3 is 13 residues. V was shortened by 3 bases and J by 5 bases, with 9 bases between the two germline ends. Germline V gene sequence: CDR1 LGHNT, CDR2 FRNRAP. CDR3 residues: CASGLGVLDTQYF. DNA for the CDR3: TGTGCTAGTGGTTTAGGGGTGTTAGATACGCAGTATTTT.

This clonotype occurred many times. The chain has TRBV5-1 and TRBJ1-2; D is uncertain. Germline V CDR1 and CDR2: SGHRS, YFSETQ. Trimming removed 2 bases at V and 4 bases at J, with 6 bases between. The CDR3 covers 12 residues. DNA of the CDR3: TGCGCCAGCAGCTTCGGTGTCTATGGCTACACCTTC. Protein: CASSFGVYGYTF.

The gene calls are TRBV20-1 and TRBJ2-1, with D tentatively TRBD1 (6 bases). Germline CDR1 is DFQATT and CDR2 is SNEGSKA (reference sequence). Trimming pared 2 bases from V and 7 bases from J, leaving 6 bases between. The CDR3 is 11 amino acids. Here the CDR3 reads CSARQGNEQFF. CDR3 DNA: TGCAGTGCTAGACAGGGGAATGAGCAGTTCTTC.

Points on this clonotype: One end of the junction fails to match germline, which may point to a read error. The CDR3 DNA sequence: TGTGCCAGCAGCCTCCGGGGGGGTAACTATGGCCACACCTTC. Its translation is CASSLRGGNYGHTF. J is TRBJ1-2 and V is TRBV5-5, with D maybe TRBD1 (5 bases). Germline V CDR1 and CDR2: SGHKS, YYEKEE (reference sequence). The CDR3 has 14 amino acids.

This clonotype was observed a few times. The V and J genes are TRBV25-1 and TRBJ1-4, with 7 positions matching TRBD1. Germline trimming cut 3 bases from V and 5 bases from J; bases unmatched to any gene: 3. The germline V gene encodes CDR1 MGHDK and CDR2 SYGVNS. This CDR3 has 14 residues. DNA for the CDR3: TGTGCCAGCAGTGAGGGGACAGCGAATGAAAAACTGTTTTTT. Protein product: CASSEGTANEKLFF.

Only a few counts were recorded for this clonotype. A read error may be the cause here, since a much bigger clone is one base away. The chain employs TRBV5-6 and TRBJ2-7; D call uncertain. The germline V and J ends were trimmed by 4 bases and 0 bases, with 5 bases remaining between them. Germline CDR1 is SGHDT and CDR2 is YYEEEE. This CDR3 is 12 amino acids long. The CDR3 here is CASSVSSYEQYF. CDR3 nucleotides: TGTGCCAGCAGCGTCAGCTCCTACGAGCAGTACTTC.

A few counts support this clonotype. The chain links TRBV4-1 to TRBJ1-2; the D is unclear. This CDR3 has 14 amino acids. Trimming shortened V by 1 base and J by 4 bases, and 10 bases separated the two germline ends. Germline V gene data show CDR1 as MGHRA and CDR2 as YSYEKL. The CDR3 loop reads CASSQVAPLYGYTF. The CDR3 DNA is TGCGCCAGCAGCCAAGTAGCTCCACTCTATGGCTACACCTTC.

V usage is TRBV4-2 and J usage is TRBJ1-5; D remains unclear. Trimming removed 0 bases from V and 7 bases from J, with 7 bases in between. The CDR3 contains 13 residues. The V gene's germline CDR1 is LGHNA and CDR2 YNFKEQ. For the CDR3, the DNA is TGTGCCAGCAGCCAAGATAAGGGCCAGCCCCAGCATTTT. Encoded protein: CASSQDKGQPQHF.

Comments on this clonotype: The junction does not match germline at one end; this may be a read error. The V gene is TRBV12-3 or TRBV12-4, the J gene TRBJ1-5; no firm D call. The CDR3 has 14 amino acids. The CDR3 loop reads CASSFYSSSQPQHF. CDR3 in DNA: TGTGCCAGCAGTTTTTACAGTAGCAGTCAGCCCCAGCATTTT.

The table lists this clonotype with many counts. The V call is TRBV29-1, the J call TRBJ2-7; TRBD1 might be the D (5 bases). CDR1 SQVTM and CDR2 ANQGSEA come from the germline V gene. The CDR3 has 12 residues. V was trimmed by 2 bases and J by 2 bases, leaving 7 bases between them. CDR3 region: CSVEQGAYEQYF. CDR3 DNA sequence: TGCAGCGTTGAACAGGGCGCCTACGAGCAGTACTTC.

The chain employs TRBV9 and TRBJ1-1; no clear D gene. Deletions cut 0 bases from V and 0 bases from J, with 6 bases between. This CDR3 is built from 14 residues. Germline CDR1 SGDLS, CDR2 YYNGEE. CDR3 nucleotides: TGTGCCAGCAGCGTAGCTTCAATGAACACTGAAGCTTTCTTT. Translating it yields CASSVASMNTEAFF.

J is TRBJ2-1 and V is TRBV5-1; possible D gene TRBD1, 5 bases. The CDR3 extends over 15 amino acids. CDR1 and CDR2 (germline): SGHRS, YFSETQ. Trimming removed 0 bases from V and 3 bases from J, with 10 bases in between. The CDR3 loop is CASSLEGPFYNEQFF. The DNA for the CDR3 is TGCGCCAGCAGCTTGGAGGGGCCCTTCTACAATGAGCAGTTCTTC.

J is TRBJ2-7 and V is TRBV29-1, with 8 bases fitting TRBD1. Germline CDR1 reads SQVTM; CDR2 reads ANQGSEA. The CDR3 contains 13 residues. V was pared by 6 bases and J by 3 bases, with 7 bases of the junction left unmatched. The CDR3 here is CSVRTGTLYEQYF. As DNA, the CDR3 is TGCAGCGTACGGACAGGGACCCTCTACGAGCAGTACTTC.

This clonotype was seen only a few times. This chain uses TRBV4-1 with TRBJ2-3; D unclear. The ends were cut back, 3 bases at V and 4 bases at J, with 5 bases in the middle. This CDR3 is 12 amino acids long. The V gene's germline CDR1 is MGHRA and CDR2 YSYEKL. CDR3 sequence: CASSQKADTQYF. The CDR3 DNA is TGCGCCAGCAGCCAGAAGGCAGATACGCAGTATTTT.